The present TCR beta chain was sequenced within a study of OX40 agonist ivuxolimab in advanced cancers. Study-level findings and limits: Among T cells, CD8+ cells averaged more expanded clones than CD4+ cells.

This clone has a single count. Its antigen is currently unknown. The V gene's germline CDR1 is SGHAT and CDR2 FQDESV (reference sequence). Trimming removed 5 bases at V and 10 bases at J, with 15 bases between. The CDR3 runs to 13 residues. Measured with immunoSEQ multiplex PCR; TCRdb has only the in-frame clones, and not every one. The sample lists just under 65,000 clones, roughly nine tenths occurring once. The clonotype comes from an adult with an advanced solid tumor such as melanoma, head and neck, liver or kidney cancer. This chain links TRBV11-1 with TRBJ2-1, with TRBD2 as a possible D gene (6 bases). The sample was CD4+ or CD8+ T cells sorted from blood, taken in a trial of the OX40 agonist ivuxolimab. The CDR3 sequence is CASSARPEGEQFF. DNA of the CDR3: TGTGCCAGCAGCGCGAGGCCGGAGGGCGAGCAGTTCTTC.